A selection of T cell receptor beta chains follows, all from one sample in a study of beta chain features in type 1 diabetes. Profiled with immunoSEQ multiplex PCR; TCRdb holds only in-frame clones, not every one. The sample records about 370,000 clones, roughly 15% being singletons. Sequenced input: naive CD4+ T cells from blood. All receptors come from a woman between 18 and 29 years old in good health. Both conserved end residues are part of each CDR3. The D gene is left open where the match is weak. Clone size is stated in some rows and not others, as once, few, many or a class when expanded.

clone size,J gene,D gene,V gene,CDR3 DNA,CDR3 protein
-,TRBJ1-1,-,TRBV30,TGTGCCTGGATCCCCAGAACAGGGTCGAACACTGAAGCTTTCTTT,CAWIPRTGSNTEAFF
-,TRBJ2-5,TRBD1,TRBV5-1,TGCGCCAGCAGCTCACAGGGGGCACCGGAGACCCAGTACTTC,CASSSQGAPETQYF
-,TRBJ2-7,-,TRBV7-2,TGTGCCAGCAGCCTCCTAGTCCCCGGAAGGTCCTACGAGCAGTACTTC,CASSLLVPGRSYEQYF
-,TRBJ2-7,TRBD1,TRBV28,TGTGCCAGCAGTGGGACGGACAGGGTAAAGGACGAGCAGTACTTC,CASSGTDRVKDEQYF
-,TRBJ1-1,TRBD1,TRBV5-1,TGCGCCAGCAGCTTAACAGGGGGGACTGAAGCTTTCTTT,CASSLTGGTEAFF
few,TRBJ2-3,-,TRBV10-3,TGTGCCATCGCTCCAGTTGGAGATACGCAGTATTTT,CAIAPVGDTQYF
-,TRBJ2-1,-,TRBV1,TGCACCAGCAGCCAATCCACTAGCGGGATGAGCAATGAGCAGTTCTTC,CTSSQSTSGMSNEQFF
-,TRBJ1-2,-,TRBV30,TGTGCCTGGAGTGGGAGGGACGGTTCCTACTATGGCTACACCTTC,CAWSGRDGSYYGYTF
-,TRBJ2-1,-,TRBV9,TGTGCCAGCAGCTCGGGGGTCACCTTACAAGGTGAGCAGTTCTTC,CASSSGVTLQGEQFF
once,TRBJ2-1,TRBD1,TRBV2,TGTGCCAGCAGTCGGACAGGGGGCTACAATGAGCAGTTCTTC,CASSRTGGYNEQFF
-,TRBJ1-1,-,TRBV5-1,TGCGCCAGCAAGCGGTTTGGCAGCGACAACACTGAAGCTTTCTTT,CASKRFGSDNTEAFF
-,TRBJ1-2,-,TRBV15,TGTGCCACCAGCAGAGTCAACATCTATGGCTACACCTTC,CATSRVNIYGYTF
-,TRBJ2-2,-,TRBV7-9,TGTGCCAGCAGCGTACAGAACACCGGGGAGCTGTTTTTT,CASSVQNTGELFF
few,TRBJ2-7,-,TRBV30,TGTGCCTGGAGTGGGAGGGAAACCTACGAGCAGTACTTC,CAWSGRETYEQYF